Following are 14 T cell receptor beta chains from one sample sequenced in a study of metastatic and nonmetastatic thyroid tumors. With MiXCR, TCRdb called clones anew from the PCR reads. The sample has about 41,000 clones, 20% to 30% seen once; the top ten hold 13% to 15%. Ahead of thyroid surgery, no patient had received treatment of any kind. Sequencing was carried out using tumor tissue. Receptor source: a female donor with papillary thyroid cancer or a benign thyroid nodule (not recorded which). Some clones in this sample may be carry-over from other donors' samples.

The V call is TRBV18, the J call TRBJ1-1; 7 bases align to TRBD1. There are 13 residues in the CDR3. Germline V gene lookup returns CDR1 KGHSH and CDR2 LQKENI. J gave up 4 bases and V 6 bases, and 5 bases lay outside the gene matches. CDR3 region: CASSTGVATEAFF. Written as DNA, the CDR3 is TGTGCCAGCTCTACAGGGGTTGCCACTGAAGCTTTCTTT.

In this sample, this clone turned up many times. With a much larger clone just one base away, this may be a read error. The CDR3 DNA follows: TGTGCCAGCAGTTTAGGAAGGGCGGTGTACGAGCAGTACTTC. This encodes CASSLGRAVYEQYF. The chain links TRBV27 to TRBJ2-7; no reliable D call. Trimming removed 2 bases at V and 4 bases at J, with 12 bases between. The CDR3 spans 14 residues. The germline CDR1 and CDR2 sequences are MNHEY and SMNVEV (reference sequence).

This clone was observed many times. The chain recombines TRBV11-3 with TRBJ2-1; no firm D call. V was clipped by 5 bases and J by 9 bases, with 14 bases between them. Germline V gene sequence: CDR1 SGHNT, CDR2 YENEEA. CDR3 length: 13 amino acids. DNA of the CDR3: TGTGCCAGCAGCAAACTCGCTTGGGGTGAGCAGTTCTTC. This translates into CASSKLAWGEQFF.

This clone has just a few counts. V usage is TRBV6-1 and J usage is TRBJ1-5; D perhaps matches TRBD1 (5 bases). Germline assignment: CDR1 MNHNS and CDR2 SASEGT. V shed 6 bases and J shed 13 bases, with 28 bases lying between them. The CDR3 is 16 residues long. CDR3 residues: CASRETVDYSNHPQHF. In DNA form, the CDR3 reads TGTGCCAGCAGGGAGACAGTGGACTACAGCAATCATCCACAGCATTTT.

CDR3 DNA: TGTGCCAGCACCAGTTGGGAAGACGAGCAGTACTTC. It is translated as CASTSWEDEQYF. The chain uses TRBV7-9 and TRBJ2-7; D remains ambiguous. Trimming stripped 7 bases from V and 5 bases from J, with 12 bases between. The CDR3 runs to 12 residues. Germline values: CDR1 SEHNR, CDR2 FQNEAQ (reference sequence). Full variable domain (remainder filled in from reference TRBV7-9 and TRBJ2-7): DTGVSQNPRHKITKRGQNVTFRCDPISEHNRLYWYRQTLGQGPEFLTYFQNEAQLEKSRLLSDRFSAERPKGSFSTLEIQRTEQGDSAMYLCASTSWEDEQYFGPGTRLTVT.

This clone was detected ten times or more. The chain combines TRBV7-9 with TRBJ2-7; no firm D call. The CDR3 length is 14 residues. Germline CDR1 reads SEHNR; CDR2 reads FQNEAQ (reference sequence). With 5 bases removed from V and 3 bases from J, the gap between germline ends came to 14 bases. CDR3 amino acids: CASSPDGRIYEQYF. The CDR3 DNA follows: TGTGCCAGCAGCCCGGACGGACGAATCTACGAGCAGTACTTC.

This clone was recorded many times. This chain uses TRBV2 with TRBJ2-1; D not certain. V was shortened by 3 bases and J by 4 bases, with 1 base between the two germline ends. Looked up from germline, CDR1 is SNHLY and CDR2 is FYNNEI. This CDR3 contains 11 residues. The CDR3 sequence: CASSDYNEQFF. The CDR3, as DNA: TGTGCCAGCAGTGATTACAATGAGCAGTTCTTC.

This sequence joins TRBV20-1 and TRBJ2-7, with D maybe TRBD1 (9 bases). V lost 3 bases and J 1 base, leaving 22 bases between the germline ends. Germline CDR1 DFQATT, CDR2 SNEGSKA (reference sequence). CDR3 length: 17 residues. Written as DNA, the CDR3 is TGCAGTGCTAGGGACAGGGGAGAAGCGGGAGTATCCTACGAGCAGTACTTC. Protein: CSARDRGEAGVSYEQYF.

This clone was counted once. Possible read error: a much larger clone is one base away. CDR3 residues: CASSLGYREQFF. CDR3 sequence (DNA): TGTGCCAGCAGCTTAGGGTACAGAGAGCAGTTCTTC. The chain combines TRBV7-9 with TRBJ2-1, with D hard to call. CDR3 length: 12 residues. The V end lost 1 base, the J end lost 10 bases, and 8 bases lay between the germline ends. CDR1 SEHNR and CDR2 FQNEAQ come from the germline V gene (reference sequence).

This clone was found once. The chain joins TRBV4-1 to TRBJ2-7; the D gene could be TRBD1 or TRBD2 (6 bases each). CDR1 MGHRA and CDR2 YSYEKL come from the germline V gene. V lost 0 bases and J lost 7, with 22 bases in between. There are 17 residues in the CDR3. The CDR3 sequence is CASSQDSVRDGGQEQYF. As DNA, the CDR3 is TGCGCCAGCAGCCAAGATAGCGTCCGGGACGGGGGACAAGAGCAGTACTTC.

This clone showed up just a few times. An end of the junction differs from the germline gene, which may be a read error. The V gene is TRBV28, the J gene TRBJ1-5; 10 bases match TRBD1. The CDR3 consists of 16 residues. Germline V CDR1 and CDR2: MDHEN, SYDVKM. The CDR3 DNA sequence: TGTGCCAGTCGACAGGGGGCCTGGGACCTCAATCAGCCCCAGCACTTT. It translates to CASRQGAWDLNQPQHF. Together with reference TRBV28 and TRBJ1-5, the CDR3 gives the full variable domain: DVKVTQSSRYLVKRTGEKVFLECVQDMDHENMFWYRQDPGLGLRLIYFSYDVKMKEKGDIPEGYSVSREKKERFSLILESASTNQTSMYLCASRQGAWDLNQPQHFGDGTRLSIL.

This clone showed up many times. DNA for the CDR3: TGTGCCAGCAGCCGGGGACAGGGGCCCTACAATGAGCAGTTCTTC. It yields the protein CASSRGQGPYNEQFF. The rearrangement links TRBV6-1 to TRBJ2-1, with TRBD1 identical over 10 bases. Germline trimming cut 6 bases from V and 2 bases from J; bases unmatched to any gene: 4. In germline, CDR1 is MNHNS, CDR2 SASEGT. The CDR3 runs to 15 residues.

In its sample, this clone was seen a few times. A much larger clone is a single base away; this may be a read error. This chain links TRBV19 with TRBJ2-7; 9 bases are shared with TRBD2. The V segment lost 5 bases and the J segment 2 bases; nucleotides outside the gene matches: 22. In germline, CDR1 is LNHDA, CDR2 SQIVND (reference sequence). The CDR3 runs 20 residues. The CDR3 is CASSQPAGTSRRIGTYEQYF. CDR3 DNA sequence: TGTGCCAGTAGTCAACCCGCCGGGACTAGCAGGAGAATCGGTACCTACGAGCAGTACTTC.

This chain links TRBV28 with TRBJ2-3; the D is unclear. The V end was cut by 3 bases, the J end by 5 bases, with 12 bases between. The germline gives CDR1 MDHEN, CDR2 SYDVKM. The CDR3 covers 14 residues. The CDR3 DNA follows: TGTGCCAGCAGTTTGGAAGGGTGGGGAGATACGCAGTATTTT. Translation: CASSLEGWGDTQYF.